These 21 T cell receptor beta chains originate from one sample sequenced in a study of blood T cell repertoires in COVID-19 (dated by TCRdb to the early 2020s). Library preparation employed the immunoSEQ multiplex PCR assay. TCRdb took over this immuneACCESS table, retaining in-frame rearrangements with V and J assigned. Such tables are incomplete; in checked studies, under half of the missing clones stem from an unresolved V gene, and the remainder is unexplained. Across this sample there are about 140,000 clones, with 84% seen only once. The top ten clones comprise approximately 4% of the sample. The material sequenced was peripheral blood. These receptor sequences come from a woman aged 55-69 years with acute or convalescent COVID-19.

This chain connects TRBV5-1 to TRBJ1-1; 7 bases fit TRBD1. Germline loops: CDR1 SGHRS, CDR2 YFSETQ. Germline trimming cut 0 bases from V and 1 base from J; bases unmatched to any gene: 15. This CDR3 spans 19 amino acids. The CDR3 nucleotides read TGCGCCAGCAGCTTGGAACAGGGGAGAGTCGGAGGGGGGAACACTGAAGCTTTCTTT. Its protein is CASSLEQGRVGGGNTEAFF.

V usage is TRBV5-4 and J usage is TRBJ1-4; maybe TRBD1 (5 bases). The CDR3 spans 14 residues. The V end lost 4 bases, the J end lost 2 bases, and 9 bases lay between the germline ends. Germline CDR1 reads SGHNT; CDR2 reads YYREEE (reference sequence). The CDR3 protein is CASSAGGTNEKLFF. As DNA, the CDR3 is TGTGCCAGCAGCGCGGGGGGGACTAATGAAAAACTGTTTTTT.

The V call is TRBV7-8, the J call TRBJ2-1, with TRBD2 as a possible D gene (5 bases). Per germline, CDR1 SGHVS and CDR2 FQNEAQ. Trimming removed 9 bases at V and 4 bases at J, with 13 bases between. The CDR3 is 13 amino acids. CDR3 bases: TGTGCCAGTCGACTAAACATATACAATGAGCAGTTCTTC. It is translated as CASRLNIYNEQFF.

This clone was detected only a few times. The chain is built from TRBV14 and TRBJ2-2; D unresolved. Germline V gene data show CDR1 as SGHDN and CDR2 as FVKESK. The CDR3 runs to 13 residues. V was clipped by 2 bases and J by 2 bases, with 3 bases between them. CDR3 amino acids: CASSQHNTGELFF. The DNA of the CDR3 is TGTGCCAGCAGCCAACATAACACCGGGGAGCTGTTTTTT.

This sequence joins TRBV6-1 and TRBJ2-3, with D hard to call. The germline gives CDR1 MNHNS, CDR2 SASEGT. Trimming cost V 2 bases and J 4 bases, with 13 bases left between them. The CDR3 is 15 residues long. This CDR3 reads CASSERRSSSDTQYF. CDR3 sequence (DNA): TGTGCCAGCAGTGAAAGGCGGAGTTCATCAGATACGCAGTATTTT.

This chain connects TRBV3-1 (or the pseudogene TRBV3-2) to TRBJ2-7; 8 bases line up with TRBD2. CDR1 is LGHDT and CDR2 is YNNKEL in the germline V gene (reference sequence). There are 15 residues in the CDR3. Germline trimming cut 1 base from V and 6 bases from J; bases unmatched to any gene: 8. DNA for the CDR3: TGTGCCAGCAGCCAAGCTGGGGCGGGAGGATCCGAGCAGTACTTC. Amino acid sequence: CASSQAGAGGSEQYF.

In its sample, this clone was seen once. The junction shows a germline mismatch at one end, possibly a read error. The J gene is TRBJ2-3, the V gene TRBV10-2; 10 nucleotides align to TRBD2. Germline loops: CDR1 WSHSY, CDR2 SAAADI. This CDR3 is built from 11 residues. The CDR3 loop is CSSGSVDTQYF. The CDR3, as DNA: TGTTCTAGCGGGAGCGTGGATACGCAGTATTTT.

The V call is TRBV30, the J call TRBJ1-1; the match to TRBD1 covers 7 bases. With 4 bases clipped from V and 5 bases from J, the junction kept 7 bases outside the gene matches. Germline V gene lookup returns CDR1 GTSNPN and CDR2 SVGIG (reference sequence). CDR3 length: 13 amino acids. The CDR3 DNA sequence: TGTGCCTGGACCCAGGGGGTGACGACTGAAGCTTTCTTT. It codes for CAWTQGVTTEAFF.

This chain uses TRBV5-4 with TRBJ2-5, with D maybe TRBD2 (6 bases). CDR1 is SGHNT, CDR2 YYREEE, per germline (reference sequence). CDR3 length equals 13 residues. The V end lost 4 bases, the J end lost 2 bases, and 9 bases lay between the germline ends. The CDR3 protein is CASSHGTQETQYF. The DNA for the CDR3 is TGTGCCAGCAGCCATGGGACTCAAGAGACCCAGTACTTC. The whole variable domain, filled in from reference TRBV5-4 and TRBJ2-5, reads ETGVTQSPTHLIKTRGQQVTLRCSSQSGHNTVSWYQQALGQGPQFIFQYYREEENGRGNFPPRFSGLQFPNYSSELNVNALELDDSALYLCASSHGTQETQYFGPGTRLLVL.

The rearrangement links TRBV2 to TRBJ1-5; D is undetermined. Germline V lookup: CDR1 SNHLY, CDR2 FYNNEI. There are 15 residues in the CDR3. Deletions cut 0 bases from V and 5 bases from J, with 11 bases between. CDR3 nucleotide sequence: TGTGCCAGCAGTGAAGCGAGTAATGGTTATCAGCCCCAGCATTTT. Amino acid sequence: CASSEASNGYQPQHF.

The rearrangement joins TRBV18 to TRBJ2-5, with D possibly being TRBD1 (5 bases). The germline V and J ends were trimmed by 5 bases and 2 bases, with 6 bases remaining between them. Per the germline V gene, CDR1 is KGHSH and CDR2 is LQKENI. The CDR3 is 12 residues long. The CDR3 loop is CASSGQQETQYF. The CDR3, as DNA: TGTGCCAGCTCAGGACAACAAGAGACCCAGTACTTC.

The chain carries TRBV9 and TRBJ2-1; 9 bases are a match to TRBD2. The V gene's germline CDR1 is SGDLS and CDR2 YYNGEE. V lost 0 bases, J lost 9 bases, and 10 bases stayed unmatched. The CDR3 length is 16 residues. The CDR3 region is CASSVGASGINSEQFF. The CDR3 DNA is TGTGCCAGCAGCGTAGGAGCTAGCGGGATTAATAGTGAGCAGTTCTTC.

This clone came up many times. The chain has TRBV28 and TRBJ2-7; 8 positions agree with TRBD2. The germline V gene has CDR1 MDHEN and CDR2 SYDVKM. Unmatched junction bases numbered 7, after V lost 3 bases and J lost 3 bases. This CDR3 has 15 amino acids. In DNA form, the CDR3 reads TGTGCCAGCAGTTTTGCCGGGAGGGCGGGCTACGAGCAGTACTTC. It translates to CASSFAGRAGYEQYF. The whole variable domain, remainder taken from reference TRBV28 and TRBJ2-7, is DVKVTQSSRYLVKRTGEKVFLECVQDMDHENMFWYRQDPGLGLRLIYFSYDVKMKEKGDIPEGYSVSREKKERFSLILESASTNQTSMYLCASSFAGRAGYEQYFGPGTRLTVT.

V usage is TRBV7-9 and J usage is TRBJ2-1; D is uncertain. The germline CDR1 and CDR2 sequences are SEHNR and FQNEAQ (reference sequence). The CDR3 covers 12 residues. V was shortened by 4 bases and J by 8 bases, with 9 bases between the two germline ends. The CDR3 nucleotides are TGTGCCAGCAGCTACCTTTCGGATGAGCAGTTCTTC. It yields the protein CASSYLSDEQFF.

This rearrangement joins TRBV9 to TRBJ2-5, with 11 bases matching TRBD2. Germline V gives CDR1 SGDLS, CDR2 YYNGEE. The CDR3 sequence is 17 residues long. J gave up 5 bases and V 4 bases, and 13 bases lay outside the gene matches. The CDR3 loop is CASSHSGTSGLGETQYF. For the CDR3, the DNA is TGTGCCAGCAGCCATTCCGGGACTAGCGGATTGGGGGAGACCCAGTACTTC.

The chain combines TRBV5-4 with TRBJ2-7; 8 bases fit TRBD1. V shed 2 bases, J shed 3 bases, and the junction held 7 bases outside the gene matches. The CDR3 sequence is 15 residues long. Germline V gene sequence: CDR1 SGHNT, CDR2 YYREEE (reference sequence). CDR3 in DNA: TGTGCCAGCAGCTTCGGGCAGGGGGCCGGCTACGAGCAGTACTTC. It specifies CASSFGQGAGYEQYF.

This chain links TRBV3-1 (or the pseudogene TRBV3-2) with TRBJ2-2; maybe TRBD2 (6 bases). This CDR3 is built from 17 residues. Trimming cost V 5 bases and J 6 bases, with 22 bases left between them. In germline, CDR1 is LGHDT, CDR2 YNNKEL (reference sequence). The CDR3 DNA is TGTGCCAGCAGCGGAGGGTCTATCCTTATCCCTTCCGGGGAGCTGTTTTTT. Translation gives CASSGGSILIPSGELFF.

The chain carries TRBV23-1 and TRBJ1-2, with D possibly TRBD1 on 6 matching bases. TRBV23-1 is recorded as an ORF, its role being uncertain. This CDR3 comprises 15 residues. V was trimmed by 5 bases and J by 0 bases, leaving 13 bases between them. CDR3 nucleotide sequence: TGCGCCAGCAGTGCCGGGACACCCACTAACTATGGCTACACCTTC. Its protein is CASSAGTPTNYGYTF.

This clone occurred once. The chain carries TRBV7-2 and TRBJ2-1; 9 bases line up with TRBD2. Looked up from germline, CDR1 is SGHTA and CDR2 is FQGNSA. The CDR3 covers 15 residues. V shed 1 base, J shed 5 bases, and the junction held 3 bases outside the gene matches. The CDR3 nucleotides are TGTGCCAGCAGCTTAGTGGCTAGCGGGAACAATGAGCAGTTCTTC. This gives the protein CASSLVASGNNEQFF.

The rearrangement links TRBV28 to TRBJ2-7; D remains ambiguous. There are 12 residues in the CDR3. The germline V gene has CDR1 MDHEN and CDR2 SYDVKM. Trimming took 6 bases from V and 0 from J, leaving 6 bases between them. The CDR3 here is CASRASSYEQYF. DNA of the CDR3: TGTGCCAGCAGGGCAAGCTCCTACGAGCAGTACTTC. Full variable domain (remainder filled in from reference TRBV28 and TRBJ2-7): DVKVTQSSRYLVKRTGEKVFLECVQDMDHENMFWYRQDPGLGLRLIYFSYDVKMKEKGDIPEGYSVSREKKERFSLILESASTNQTSMYLCASRASSYEQYFGPGTRLTVT.

CDR3 loop: CASSSTGYNSPLHF. DNA of the CDR3: TGTGCCAGCAGTTCAACAGGGTATAATTCACCCCTCCACTTT. V is TRBV27 and J is TRBJ1-6, with D tentatively TRBD1 (6 bases). The V and J ends lost 4 bases and 4 bases respectively, with 8 bases between them. Germline assignment: CDR1 MNHEY and CDR2 SMNVEV (reference sequence). This CDR3 is 14 amino acids long.